One and the same sample provided the 19 T cell receptor beta chains below, sequenced in a study of T cell repertoires in cytomegalovirus infection. TCRdb re-analysed the reads in MiXCR, keeping a single row per CDR3 protein. The sample records roughly 77,000 distinct CDR3 sequences, about 4% being singletons. The sequenced sample was PBMCs. The receptor set was obtained from a human donor in good health (CMV status not recorded). Some clones in this sample may be carry-over from other donors' samples.

This clonotype was seen ten or more times. The chain is built from TRBV11-2 and TRBJ2-1; D might be TRBD1 or TRBD2, each matching 5 bases. The CDR3 extends over 14 amino acids. V gave up 5 bases and J gave up 7 bases, with 15 bases separating them. CDR1 is SGHAT and CDR2 is FQNNGV in the germline V gene. As DNA, the CDR3 is TGTGCCAGCAGCGCAACCGGGACCACAAATGAGCAGTTCTTC. It is translated as CASSATGTTNEQFF.

The table lists this clonotype with many counts. This chain uses TRBV7-2 with TRBJ1-2, with 8 bases that match TRBD1. Germline V gives CDR1 SGHTA, CDR2 FQGNSA. The CDR3 runs to 14 residues. V gave up 5 bases and J gave up 3 bases; unmatched junction bases: 5. CDR3 loop: CASSAETGDYGYTF. CDR3 in DNA: TGTGCCAGCAGCGCAGAGACAGGGGACTATGGCTACACCTTC.

In its sample, this clonotype was seen many times. V gene TRBV5-1 combines with J gene TRBJ2-7; 7 bases are shared with TRBD1. CDR1 is SGHRS, CDR2 YFSETQ, per germline. With 3 bases clipped from V and 2 bases from J, the junction kept 8 bases outside the gene matches. CDR3 size: 15 residues. The CDR3, as DNA: TGCGCCAGCAGCTACACAGGGGACGGAGCCTACGAGCAGTACTTC. Amino acid sequence: CASSYTGDGAYEQYF.

Ten or more counts support this clonotype. The genes are TRBV20-1 and TRBJ1-1; 7 bases align to TRBD1. This CDR3 region has 13 residues. V shed 5 bases, J shed 6 bases, and the junction held 9 bases outside the gene matches. From germline, CDR1 is DFQATT and CDR2 SNEGSKA (reference sequence). The CDR3 bases are TGCAGTGCTCCGGACAGGATGAGAGCTGAAGCTTTCTTT. Amino acid sequence: CSAPDRMRAEAFF.

Many counts were recorded for this clonotype. V and J are TRBV5-6 and TRBJ2-1; TRBD1 might be the D (5 bases). Looked up from germline, CDR1 is SGHDT and CDR2 is YYEEEE. Trimming removed 3 bases at V and 8 bases at J, with 6 bases between. This CDR3 has 11 residues. The CDR3 coding sequence is TGTGCCAGCAGCTACAGGTATGAGCAGTTCTTC. This gives the protein CASSYRYEQFF.

This clonotype was picked up many times. The genes are TRBV7-2 and TRBJ1-2, with a possible D match to TRBD1 (6 bases). In germline, CDR1 is SGHTA, CDR2 FQGNSA. Trimming cost V 4 bases and J 8 bases, with 20 bases left between them. This CDR3 has 15 residues. The CDR3 sequence: CASSSTAGARRGYTF. The CDR3 DNA reads TGTGCCAGCAGCTCCACCGCGGGGGCCCGGCGGGGCTACACCTTC.

This clonotype was detected ten times or more. The rearrangement links TRBV20-1 to TRBJ2-3, with a weak D call TRBD2 (6 bases). Germline CDR1 reads DFQATT; CDR2 reads SNEGSKA (reference sequence). CDR3 size: 14 residues. Trimming removed 8 bases at V and 3 bases at J, with 18 bases between. Here the CDR3 DNA reads TGCAGTAACTACGGCCCGGGGGAGACAGATACGCAGTATTTT. Protein sequence: CSNYGPGETDTQYF.

This clonotype was observed many times. The chain combines TRBV7-2 with TRBJ2-1; D might be TRBD2 (6 bases). V was clipped by 2 bases and J by 9 bases, with 14 bases between them. The CDR3 has 14 amino acids. Germline lookup yields CDR1 SGHTA and CDR2 FQGNSA. Here the CDR3 DNA reads TGTGCCAGCAGCTTACGGCCTAGAGCGGGTGAGCAGTTCTTC. It encodes CASSLRPRAGEQFF.

In its sample, this clonotype was seen many times. The rearrangement joins TRBV12-3 or TRBV12-4 to TRBJ2-7; D unresolved. This CDR3 spans 13 amino acids. Between the trimmed V and J ends, which lost 1 base and 0 bases, there was a span of 4 bases. The CDR3 reads CASSLVNSYEQYF. The DNA of the CDR3 is TGTGCCAGCAGTTTAGTTAACTCCTACGAGCAGTACTTC.

This clonotype was picked up many times. The chain employs TRBV6-5 and TRBJ2-5; 7 bases are shared with TRBD1. Germline CDR1 and CDR2: MNHEY and SVGAGI. Unmatched junction bases numbered 11, after V lost 8 bases and J lost 5 bases. CDR3 length equals 14 residues. CDR3 in amino acids: CASGERGRAETQYF. CDR3 bases: TGTGCCAGCGGGGAGAGGGGGCGCGCGGAGACCCAGTACTTC.

This clonotype occurred many times. The chain links TRBV7-7 to TRBJ2-7; a weak D match, TRBD2 (6 bases). This CDR3 spans 12 amino acids. The germline V gene has CDR1 SSHAT and CDR2 FNYEAQ (reference sequence). V lost 8 bases and J 5 bases, leaving 13 bases between the germline ends. CDR3 sequence: CASGGTFNEQYF. CDR3 bases: TGTGCCAGCGGCGGGACTTTCAACGAGCAGTACTTC.

This clonotype was seen ten or more times. The V and J genes are TRBV7-2 and TRBJ2-2; D is uncertain. CDR1 and CDR2 from the germline V gene are SGHTA and FQGNSA. V dropped 5 bases and J dropped 5 bases, with 12 bases sitting between them. The CDR3 spans 14 residues. The CDR3 region is CASSPRYETGELFF. The CDR3 bases are TGTGCCAGCAGCCCTCGATACGAAACCGGGGAGCTGTTTTTT.

The sample holds many counts of this clonotype. As DNA, the CDR3 is TGTGCCAGCGGGGGCAGAGACAACTATGGCTACACCTTC. Its protein product is CASGGRDNYGYTF. This chain links TRBV6-1 with TRBJ1-2, with a possible D match to TRBD1 (6 bases). V lost 8 bases to trimming and J lost 2 bases, with 12 bases between them. Germline-derived CDR1 and CDR2 are MNHNS and SASEGT. CDR3 length: 13 residues.

This clonotype was found many times. CDR3 amino acids: CASSQGTGEKSSPLHF. The CDR3 DNA is TGCGCCAGCAGCCAAGGAACAGGGGAGAAGAGTTCACCCCTCCACTTT. The chain carries TRBV4-3 and TRBJ1-6; TRBD1 aligns across 7 bases. The CDR3 covers 16 residues. V lost 1 base, J lost 9 bases, and 9 bases stayed unmatched. The germline V gene encodes CDR1 LGHNA and CDR2 YSLEER.

This clonotype came up many times. J is TRBJ1-5 and V is TRBV12-3 or TRBV12-4, with 9 bases identical to TRBD1. The CDR3 has 15 amino acids. V lost 3 bases and J lost 3; bases outside the gene matches: 3. The CDR3 reads CASSFGTGYNQPQHF. The CDR3, as DNA: TGTGCCAGCAGTTTTGGGACAGGGTACAATCAGCCCCAGCATTTT.

The sample holds a few counts of this clonotype. The germline gene is not matched at one end of the junction; a read error may be the cause. The chain combines TRBV4-1 with TRBJ1-4; D is perhaps TRBD1 (5 bases). Per the germline V gene, CDR1 is MGHRA and CDR2 is YSYEKL. The CDR3 has 14 residues. The CDR3 DNA sequence: TGTGCCAGCAGCCAAGCAGGGAAAAACGAAAAACTGTTTTTT. It yields the protein CASSQAGKNEKLFF.

This clonotype was found many times. V is TRBV29-1 and J is TRBJ2-3; TRBD2 matches 9 bases. V lost 5 bases to trimming and J lost 0 bases; unmatched junction nucleotides: 6. The V gene's germline CDR1 is SQVTM and CDR2 ANQGSEA. The CDR3 is 15 residues long. The CDR3 protein is CSVRLAGVSTDTQYF. In DNA form, the CDR3 reads TGCAGCGTTAGGTTAGCGGGAGTTAGCACAGATACGCAGTATTTT.

This clonotype was seen at least ten times. This chain links TRBV7-6 with TRBJ2-1, with 9 bases that match TRBD2. The CDR3 is 16 residues long. J gave up 4 bases and V 1 base, and 5 bases lay outside the gene matches. Germline CDR1 and CDR2: SGHVS and FNYEAQ. CDR3 region: CASSLGQRGAYNEQFF. The CDR3 nucleotides read TGTGCCAGCAGCTTAGGTCAGCGGGGGGCTTACAATGAGCAGTTCTTC.

This clonotype was observed many times. V gene TRBV9 combines with J gene TRBJ2-1; 7 bases match TRBD1. From germline, CDR1 is SGDLS and CDR2 YYNGEE. CDR3 length equals 16 residues. The V segment lost 4 bases and the J segment 9 bases; nucleotides outside the gene matches: 16. CDR3 nucleotide sequence: TGTGCCAGCAGCTACTCGAGACAGGGAACATTGGGTGAGCAGTTCTTC. Protein: CASSYSRQGTLGEQFF.